This TCR beta chain was recovered during a study of T-cell reconstitution after alpha-beta-depleted transplantation in children (dated by TCRdb to 2016 to 2017). With regard to the full study: Using TCR repertoire profiling, the study quantitatively followed how T-cell immune reconstitution unfolded in children after TCRalphabeta/CD19-depleted allogeneic hematopoietic cell transplantation. Overall study results and their limits: The apparently early alphabetaT-cell count recovery about two months after transplant was reportedly dependent on only several hundred rapidly expanded clones derived from non-depleted graft cells. Over the following months the frequencies of hyperexpanded clones went down, and after one year T-cell counts and TCRbeta diversity were mostly credited to newly produced T cells. The high TCRbeta diversity at day 60 in some patients was ascribed to recipient T cells and intrathymic progenitors that had survived conditioning.

Reading from cysteine to phenylalanine, the CDR3 counts 16 amino acids. Only the CDR3 DNA stays, 48 bases, in frame from base 1. Based on the germline V gene, the CDR1 and CDR2 sequences are MGHRA and YSYEKL. Trimming removed 4 bases from V and 0 bases from J, leaving 14 bases between the germline ends. Explained via the paper, the treatment or condition label denotes: allogeneic hematopoietic cell transplantation with graft depleted of TCRalphabeta T cells and CD19 B cells. Transplant recipients were children who received TCRalphabeta/CD19-depleted allogeneic hematopoietic cell grafts. The receptor library was made with PCR. TCRdb records Illumina HiSeq 2500 as the sequencer. TCR libraries were prepared with molecular barcoding, using unique molecular identifiers to normalize TCRbeta repertoire quantification. Through fastp at Q25 and MiXCR, TCRdb rebuilt clones from the public reads, retaining in-frame beta chains. When rows share a CDR3 protein, they turn into one entry using the most common DNA and genes. In all, the sample holds about 900,000 distinct CDR3 sequences, and 25% to 30% of those were seen once. Clones ranked in the top ten supply 28% of the sample.

At least ten counts were recorded for this clonotype. The specificity of this receptor is unknown. One base away there is no much larger clone; base qualities are not given. The sequence links TRBV4-1 to TRBJ2-3; TRBD2 is perhaps the D gene, given 5 matching bases. The starting material was PBMCs, mostly from graft donor cells, obtained 360 days after TCRalphabeta/CD19-depleted stem cell transplant. This receptor was obtained from a boy less than two years old who had a stem cell transplant for SCID, so the T cells may come from the graft donor. The CDR3 reads CASSLPDFSSTDTQYF. At the DNA level, the sequence is TGCGCCAGCAGCCTACCGGACTTTTCTAGCACAGATACGCAGTATTTT.